The 10 T cell receptor beta chains in this list originate from one sample, sequenced in a study of cytomegalovirus exposure and HLA in healthy donors. The repertoire was sequenced with immunoSEQ multiplex PCR; TCRdb's copy has only in-frame clones and lacks some. The table has some 87,000 clones, 96% seen once. Sequencing input: PBMCs. The receptors shown here come from a woman aged 18 to 35 in good health and CMV-seronegative.

The rearrangement uses TRBV18 and TRBJ2-5; the D gene is possibly TRBD1 (5 bases). CDR3 length equals 15 residues. Trimming stripped 6 bases from V and 2 bases from J, with 16 bases between. CDR1 is KGHSH, CDR2 LQKENI, per germline. This CDR3 reads CASSRQTRTQETQYF. CDR3 DNA: TGTGCCAGCTCGCGTCAGACGCGGACACAAGAGACCCAGTACTTC.

The rearrangement uses TRBV5-8 and TRBJ2-5; 12 bases fit TRBD2. Germline loops: CDR1 SGHTS, CDR2 YDEGEE. Trimming cost V 4 bases and J 3 bases; bases outside gene matches: 7. This CDR3 region has 16 residues. The CDR3 DNA sequence: TGTGCCAGCAGCCCATGGACTAGCGGGGACAAAGAGACCCAGTACTTC. Translation: CASSPWTSGDKETQYF.

CDR3 bases: TGTGCCAGCAGTGACCAGGCACCGACCCGGGGCTACACCTTC. Its protein is CASSDQAPTRGYTF. The rearrangement joins TRBV6-1 to TRBJ1-2; no reliable D call. V was shortened by 3 bases and J by 8 bases, with 16 bases between the two germline ends. The CDR3 length is 14 residues. Germline lookup yields CDR1 MNHNS and CDR2 SASEGT.

This rearrangement joins TRBV18 to TRBJ1-2, with a weak D call TRBD1 (6 bases). Germline assignment: CDR1 KGHSH and CDR2 LQKENI. The germline V and J ends were trimmed by 6 bases and 4 bases, with 15 bases remaining between them. The CDR3 runs to 14 residues. The CDR3 nucleotides are TGTGCCAGCTCCCTAGGACAGACCTCCTATGGCTACACCTTC. Protein sequence: CASSLGQTSYGYTF.

The rearrangement links TRBV7-9 to TRBJ2-5; 7 nucleotides match TRBD1. Germline loops: CDR1 SEHNR, CDR2 FQNEAQ (reference sequence). CDR3 length equals 14 residues. V shed 6 bases and J 4 bases; nucleotides not matched to a gene: 8. The CDR3 DNA follows: TGTGCCAGCAGAAATAATCCAGGGGGAGAGACCCAGTACTTC. Translation gives CASRNNPGGETQYF.

The chain employs TRBV30 and TRBJ2-6; D unclear. Germline assignment: CDR1 GTSNPN and CDR2 SVGIG (reference sequence). The CDR3 is made up of 19 amino acids. The ends were cut back, 0 bases at V and 0 bases at J, with 18 bases in the middle. CDR3 nucleotides: TGTGCCTGGAGTGTACGAGAGGATGGGTGTTACTCTGGGGCCAACGTCCTGACTTTC. Its protein product is CAWSVREDGCYSGANVLTF.

This chain links TRBV10-1 with TRBJ1-1; 8 nucleotides line up with TRBD1. V shed 8 bases and J 8 bases; nucleotides not matched to a gene: 7. In germline, CDR1 is WNHNN, CDR2 SYGVQD (reference sequence). The CDR3 consists of 12 residues. The CDR3: CASGAGGPEAFF. Written as DNA, the CDR3 is TGCGCCAGCGGAGCAGGGGGCCCCGAAGCTTTCTTT.

V gene TRBV6-5 combines with J gene TRBJ1-1; 7 nucleotides align to TRBD1. With 0 bases clipped from V and 0 bases from J, the junction kept 1 base outside the gene matches. Germline-derived CDR1 and CDR2 are MNHEY and SVGAGI. The CDR3 is made up of 15 amino acids. CDR3 in DNA: TGTGCCAGCAGTTACTCGGGACAGATGAACACTGAAGCTTTCTTT. Its protein is CASSYSGQMNTEAFF.

The chain uses TRBV7-8 and TRBJ2-2; 7 nucleotides align to TRBD1. Germline assignment: CDR1 SGHVS and CDR2 FQNEAQ. Trimming at V came to 5 bases and at J to 3 bases, leaving 6 bases not matched to a gene. The length of the CDR3 is 15 residues. The CDR3 loop is CASSEGQAYTGELFF. CDR3 DNA sequence: TGTGCCAGCAGCGAAGGACAGGCTTACACCGGGGAGCTGTTTTTT.

This chain uses TRBV11-2 with TRBJ2-5, with TRBD2 matching 7 bases. This CDR3 region has 15 residues. Germline lookup yields CDR1 SGHAT and CDR2 FQNNGV. Trimming at V came to 4 bases and at J to 1 base, leaving 6 bases not matched to a gene. Here the CDR3 reads CASSWPGGGQETQYF. In nucleotides, the CDR3 is TGTGCCAGCAGCTGGCCGGGAGGAGGCCAAGAGACCCAGTACTTC.